Below are 3 T cell receptor beta chains sequenced from a single sample in a study of shared clonotypes between healthy human individuals (dated by TCRdb to the early 2020s). Library preparation employed the immunoSEQ multiplex PCR assay. Here the immuneACCESS table is served through TCRdb, limited to in-frame sequences with V and J called. Missing clones are a known gap in these copies; in checked studies unresolved V genes cover under half, and the rest lacks a known reason. In all, the sample holds 1.4 million or so clones, and approximately 98.5% of those were seen once. The top ten constitute approximately 0.4% of the sample. Sequencing was done on a sample of naive CD4+ T cells sorted from blood. The intended sense of this specimen's cell subset or site label: CD45RA+ positively selected. The receptor set was obtained from a man aged 25-45 years in good health.

The V call is TRBV5-1, the J call TRBJ2-1, with TRBD2 identical over 11 bases. This CDR3 spans 16 amino acids. Unmatched junction bases numbered 6, after V lost 0 bases and J lost 7 bases. Germline lookup yields CDR1 SGHRS and CDR2 YFSETQ. CDR3 sequence (DNA): TGCGCCAGCAGCTTGGGACTAGCGGGAATTATGAATGAGCAGTTCTTC. Its protein product is CASSLGLAGIMNEQFF.

The V call is TRBV5-6, the J call TRBJ2-1, with 8 positions matching TRBD2. Trimming removed 1 base from V and 6 bases from J; junction bases left unmatched: 6. This CDR3 has 15 residues. Germline V lookup: CDR1 SGHDT, CDR2 YYEEEE. The CDR3 is CASSLLRLAGNEQFF. In nucleotides, the CDR3 is TGTGCCAGCAGCTTGCTCCGGCTAGCGGGCAATGAGCAGTTCTTC.

V usage is TRBV7-9 and J usage is TRBJ2-1, with D unresolved. V dropped 6 bases and J dropped 3 bases, with 6 bases sitting between them. The CDR3 is 12 amino acids. Germline V CDR1 and CDR2: SEHNR, FQNEAQ (reference sequence). The CDR3 is CASRGLYNEQFF. CDR3 nucleotide sequence: TGTGCCAGCAGAGGTCTCTACAATGAGCAGTTCTTC.